This is a list of T cell receptor beta chains from one sample in a study of blood T cell repertoires in COVID-19. TCRdb's table, derived via immunoSEQ multiplex PCR, lists solely in-frame clones and lacks some. The sample holds about 300,000 clones, around 85% seen once. The sample consisted of peripheral blood. All receptors come from a human donor with COVID-19, enrolled during active disease. The donor label of this sample is uncertain. Each CDR3 is given with its conserved first and last residue. A D gene is named only where the DNA matches it firmly. Where a row states a size, it is once, few, many or the class of an expanded clone; other rows omit it.

j_gene | abundance | d_gene | v_gene | CDR3aa | CDR3nt
TRBJ1-1 | few | NA | TRBV12-3/TRBV12-4 | CASSLGVNTEAFF | TGTGCCAGCAGTTTAGGAGTGAACACTGAAGCTTTCTTT
TRBJ1-1 | NA | NA | TRBV29-1 | CSVLTGGAEAFF | TGCAGCGTTCTGACCGGAGGGGCTGAAGCTTTCTTT
TRBJ2-2 | NA | TRBD1 | TRBV5-4 | CASRRDRNTGELFF | TGTGCCAGCAGACGGGACAGGAACACCGGGGAGCTGTTTTTT
TRBJ1-5 | NA | NA | TRBV11-2 | CASSLSSGGAGNQPQHF | TGTGCCAGCAGCTTATCTTCCGGGGGAGCGGGCAATCAGCCCCAGCATTTT
TRBJ2-5 | NA | TRBD2 | TRBV29-1 | CSGLAGQETQYF | TGCAGCGGCCTAGCGGGGCAAGAGACCCAGTACTTC
TRBJ2-7 | NA | NA | TRBV21-1 | CASSKQGKLRYEQYF | TGTGCCAGCAGTAAACAGGGCAAACTCCGGTACGAGCAGTACTTC
TRBJ1-5 | NA | TRBD1 | TRBV2 | CASSFRDRGPNQPQHF | TGTGCCAGCAGTTTTCGGGACAGGGGCCCCAATCAGCCCCAGCATTTT
TRBJ1-5 | NA | NA | TRBV12-3/TRBV12-4 | CASSLPPGKPQHF | TGTGCCAGCAGTCTCCCCCCGGGGAAGCCCCAGCATTTT
TRBJ2-7 | NA | TRBD1 | TRBV7-2 | CASSWDRGAYEQYF | TGTGCCAGCAGCTGGGACAGGGGGGCATACGAGCAGTACTTC
TRBJ2-7 | NA | NA | TRBV19 | CASSPVLVGEQYF | TGTGCCAGTAGTCCCGTCTTAGTCGGCGAGCAGTACTTC
TRBJ2-1 | NA | TRBD2 | TRBV3-1/TRBV3-2 | CASSLYSGDNEQFF | TGTGCCAGCAGCCTCTATAGCGGGGACAATGAGCAGTTCTTC
TRBJ1-5 | NA | TRBD1 | TRBV29-1 | CSVLTGGGQPQHF | TGCAGCGTTTTAACAGGGGGAGGACAGCCCCAGCATTTT
TRBJ1-5 | NA | NA | TRBV3-1/TRBV3-2 | CASSWGVGSNQPQHF | TGTGCCAGCAGTTGGGGGGTTGGGAGCAATCAGCCCCAGCATTTT
TRBJ2-2 | NA | TRBD2 | TRBV6-5 | CASNRPSGNTGELFF | TGTGCCAGTAACCGTCCTAGCGGGAACACCGGGGAGCTGTTTTTT
TRBJ1-5 | NA | TRBD1 | TRBV28 | CASRLGQTDQPQHF | TGTGCCAGCAGACTGGGACAGACGGATCAGCCCCAGCATTTT
TRBJ2-7 | NA | TRBD2 | TRBV19 | CASSASRTSASYEQYF | TGTGCCAGTAGTGCCTCTAGGACTAGCGCATCCTACGAGCAGTACTTC
TRBJ2-7 | NA | NA | TRBV6-6 | CASSLLGSYEQYF | TGTGCCAGCAGTCTACTCGGGAGCTACGAGCAGTACTTC
TRBJ2-3 | NA | TRBD1 | TRBV6-9 | CASSYSKGAKPSTDTQYF | TGTGCCAGCAGTTATTCGAAGGGGGCCAAACCTAGCACAGATACGCAGTATTTT
TRBJ1-2 | few | TRBD1 | TRBV2 | CASSGWRGLGYTF | TGTGCCAGCAGTGGTTGGAGGGGGCTTGGCTACACCTTC
TRBJ2-2 | NA | NA | TRBV2 | CASRGLNTGELFF | TGTGCCAGCAGGGGACTCAACACCGGGGAGCTGTTTTTT
TRBJ1-5 | NA | NA | TRBV2 | CASSALRGQESNQPQHF | TGTGCCAGCAGTGCTCTCAGGGGACAAGAGAGCAATCAGCCCCAGCATTTT
TRBJ2-2 | many | TRBD2 | TRBV19 | CASSPRGGTGELFF | TGTGCCAGTAGCCCCCGCGGGGGGACCGGGGAGCTGTTTTTT
TRBJ1-2 | NA | NA | TRBV18 | CASSPPGTASANYGYTF | TGTGCCAGCTCACCGCCCGGGACTGCTTCTGCTAACTATGGCTACACCTTC
TRBJ2-2 | NA | TRBD2 | TRBV3-1/TRBV3-2 | CASSHHPGLAENTGELFF | TGTGCCAGCAGCCACCACCCTGGACTAGCGGAGAACACCGGGGAGCTGTTTTTT
TRBJ1-2 | NA | NA | TRBV6-1 | CASSEGGAAANYGYTF | TGTGCCAGCAGTGAGGGAGGGGCCGCAGCTAACTATGGCTACACCTTC
TRBJ1-2 | NA | NA | TRBV19 | CASSIPSVNYGYTF | TGTGCCAGTAGTATTCCGTCCGTGAACTATGGCTACACCTTC
TRBJ1-1 | NA | NA | TRBV7-2 | CASSLTVSTEAFF | TGTGCCAGCAGCTTGACAGTAAGCACTGAAGCTTTCTTT
TRBJ1-5 | NA | NA | TRBV28 | CASSSAVTAYNQPQHF | TGTGCCAGCAGTTCCGCTGTGACAGCCTACAATCAGCCCCAGCATTTT
TRBJ2-2 | NA | NA | TRBV3-1/TRBV3-2 | CASSQVFFAGTGELFF | TGTGCCAGCAGCCAGGTTTTTTTTGCGGGAACCGGGGAGCTGTTTTTT
TRBJ2-1 | NA | TRBD2 | TRBV19 | CASSLAGGSYNEQFF | TGTGCCAGTTCTCTAGCGGGAGGGTCCTACAATGAGCAGTTCTTC
TRBJ2-2 | NA | TRBD1 | TRBV5-1 | CASSFRQGSGELFF | TGCGCCAGCAGCTTTAGACAGGGGTCCGGGGAGCTGTTTTTT
TRBJ2-3 | NA | NA | TRBV18 | CASSPPVMDTQYF | TGTGCCAGCTCACCACCCGTTATGGATACGCAGTATTTT
TRBJ2-3 | once | NA | TRBV9 | CASSVGPLGTDTQYF | TGTGCCAGCAGCGTAGGGCCCCTCGGGACAGATACGCAGTATTTT
TRBJ2-2 | NA | NA | TRBV11-2 | CASSSLRAGELFF | TGTGCCAGCAGCTCTTTGCGGGCCGGGGAGCTGTTTTTT
TRBJ1-5 | NA | NA | TRBV3-1/TRBV3-2 | CASSQAPGHWNQPQHF | TGTGCCAGCAGCCAAGCCCCGGGACATTGGAATCAGCCCCAGCATTTT
TRBJ2-5 | many | TRBD2 | TRBV10-1 | CASSEISREGRGTQYF | TGCGCCAGCAGTGAGATATCGCGGGAGGGCCGAGGGACCCAGTACTTC
TRBJ1-4 | once | NA | TRBV19 | CASSMWGDNEKLFF | TGTGCCAGTAGTATGTGGGGAGATAATGAAAAACTGTTTTTT
TRBJ2-2 | NA | TRBD1 | TRBV7-2 | CASSFRQGSGTGELFF | TGTGCCAGCAGCTTTAGACAGGGATCGGGCACCGGGGAGCTGTTTTTT
TRBJ2-7 | NA | TRBD1 | TRBV24-1 | CATSDGGQGFSYEQYF | TGTGCCACCAGTGACGGGGGACAGGGGTTCTCCTACGAGCAGTACTTC
TRBJ1-3 | NA | NA | TRBV6-2/TRBV6-3 | CASSISRSGNTIYF | TGTGCCAGCAGCATCTCCCGCTCTGGAAACACCATATATTTT
TRBJ2-1 | NA | TRBD2 | TRBV7-2 | CASSFTSGEYNEQFF | TGTGCCAGCAGCTTTACTAGCGGGGAATACAATGAGCAGTTCTTC
TRBJ2-5 | NA | NA | TRBV30 | CAWRTPGETQYF | TGTGCCTGGAGGACTCCGGGGGAGACCCAGTACTTC
TRBJ1-2 | few | TRBD1 | TRBV19 | CATHPGQGPHGYTF | TGTGCCACCCATCCGGGACAGGGGCCCCATGGCTACACCTTC
TRBJ2-1 | NA | NA | TRBV12-1 | CASNPSGAWEQFF | TGTGCCAGCAACCCGTCTGGGGCCTGGGAGCAGTTCTTC
TRBJ1-3 | NA | NA | TRBV10-3 | CAIRSDRSGNTIYF | TGTGCCATCAGGAGCGACCGCTCTGGAAACACCATATATTTT
TRBJ2-7 | NA | TRBD1 | TRBV7-2 | CASSFGQADYEQYF | TGTGCCAGCAGCTTCGGACAGGCCGACTACGAGCAGTACTTC
TRBJ2-7 | NA | NA | TRBV18 | CASSPRLQGNEQYF | TGTGCCAGCTCACCCCGACTACAGGGTAACGAGCAGTACTTC
TRBJ1-1 | once | NA | TRBV5-8 | CASSFGRVTPEAFF | TGTGCCAGCAGCTTTGGCAGGGTGACCCCTGAAGCTTTCTTT
TRBJ1-4 | NA | NA | TRBV12-3/TRBV12-4 | CASSLAAGAKLFF | TGTGCCAGCAGTTTAGCGGCAGGGGCAAAACTGTTTTTT
TRBJ1-1 | NA | NA | TRBV28 | CASMRGTEAFF | TGTGCCAGCATGAGGGGGACTGAAGCTTTCTTT
TRBJ1-1 | NA | TRBD1 | TRBV6-5 | CASTERQGFTEAFF | TGTGCCAGCACCGAGAGACAGGGCTTTACTGAAGCTTTCTTT
TRBJ2-1 | NA | TRBD1 | TRBV10-1 | CASSDVVRVQGVDEQFF | TGCGCCAGCAGTGATGTAGTCCGAGTACAGGGGGTCGATGAGCAGTTCTTC
TRBJ2-7 | NA | TRBD2 | TRBV4-3 | CASSQGLAGVGEQYF | TGCGCCAGCAGCCAAGGACTAGCGGGAGTTGGCGAGCAGTACTTC
TRBJ1-2 | NA | NA | TRBV29-1 | CSVSIAGGYGYTF | TGCAGCGTTTCGATAGCTGGAGGCTATGGCTACACCTTC
TRBJ2-3 | NA | NA | TRBV6-6 | CASSRARDTRTDTQYF | TGTGCCAGCAGCCGCGCCAGGGACACTCGCACAGATACGCAGTATTTT